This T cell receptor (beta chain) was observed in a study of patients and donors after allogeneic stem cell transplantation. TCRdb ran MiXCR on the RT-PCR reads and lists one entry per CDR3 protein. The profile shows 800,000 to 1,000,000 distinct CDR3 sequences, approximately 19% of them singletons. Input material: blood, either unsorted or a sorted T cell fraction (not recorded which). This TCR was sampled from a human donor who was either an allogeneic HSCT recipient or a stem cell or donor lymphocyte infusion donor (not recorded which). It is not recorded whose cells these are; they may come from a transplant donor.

The CDR3 region has the DNA TGTGCCAGCAGGACCGTGGGACAGGGGGCACGGGGCTATGGCTACACCTTC. Protein sequence: CASRTVGQGARGYGYTF. V gene TRBV12-3 or TRBV12-4 combines with J gene TRBJ1-2; 12 nucleotides agree with TRBD1. This CDR3 spans 17 amino acids. The V segment lost 6 bases and the J segment 4 bases; nucleotides outside the gene matches: 12.